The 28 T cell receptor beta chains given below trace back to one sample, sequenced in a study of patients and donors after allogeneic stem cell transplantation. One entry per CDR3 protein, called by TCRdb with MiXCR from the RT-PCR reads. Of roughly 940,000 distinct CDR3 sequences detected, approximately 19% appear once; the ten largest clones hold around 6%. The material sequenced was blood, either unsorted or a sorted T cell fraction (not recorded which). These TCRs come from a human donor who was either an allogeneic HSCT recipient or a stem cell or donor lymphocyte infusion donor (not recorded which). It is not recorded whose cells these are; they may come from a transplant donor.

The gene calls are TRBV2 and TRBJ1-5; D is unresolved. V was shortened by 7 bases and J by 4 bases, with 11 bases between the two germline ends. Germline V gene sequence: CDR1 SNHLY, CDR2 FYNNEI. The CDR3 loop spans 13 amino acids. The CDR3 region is CASTFNFNQPQHF. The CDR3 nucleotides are TGTGCCAGCACATTCAACTTTAATCAGCCCCAGCATTTT.

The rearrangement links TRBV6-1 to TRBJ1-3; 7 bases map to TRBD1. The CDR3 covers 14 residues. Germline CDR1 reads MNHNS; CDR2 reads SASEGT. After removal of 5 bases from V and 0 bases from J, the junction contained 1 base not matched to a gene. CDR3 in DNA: TGTGCCAGCAGTAACAGGGGCTCTGGAAACACCATATATTTT. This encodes CASSNRGSGNTIYF.

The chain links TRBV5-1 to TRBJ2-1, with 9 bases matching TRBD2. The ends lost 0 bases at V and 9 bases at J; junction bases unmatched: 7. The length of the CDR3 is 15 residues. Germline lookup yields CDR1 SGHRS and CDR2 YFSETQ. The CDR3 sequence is CASSLVAGGNREQFF. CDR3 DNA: TGCGCCAGCAGCTTGGTGGCGGGGGGGAACCGTGAGCAGTTCTTC.

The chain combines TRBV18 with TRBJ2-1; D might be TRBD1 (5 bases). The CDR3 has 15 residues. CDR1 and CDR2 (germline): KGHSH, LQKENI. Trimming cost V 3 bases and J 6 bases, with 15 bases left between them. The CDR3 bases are TGTGCCAGCTCACCCCCAGGGTTTGGCGGCAATGAGCAGTTCTTC. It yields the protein CASSPPGFGGNEQFF.

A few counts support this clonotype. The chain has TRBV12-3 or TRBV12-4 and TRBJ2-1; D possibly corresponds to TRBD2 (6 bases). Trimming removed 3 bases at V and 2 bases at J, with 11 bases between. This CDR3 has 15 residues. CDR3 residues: CASSFGTSTYNEQFF. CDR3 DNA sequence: TGTGCCAGCAGTTTCGGGACTTCGACCTACAATGAGCAGTTCTTC.

CDR3 amino acids: CATRGLTRTDTQYF. CDR3 nucleotides: TGTGCCACTCGCGGGCTCACCCGCACAGATACGCAGTATTTT. The chain has TRBV15 and TRBJ2-3; TRBD2 is a possible D gene (5 bases). CDR3 length: 14 residues. Germline V gene lookup returns CDR1 LNHNV and CDR2 YYDKDF (reference sequence). Trimming left V 9 bases short and J 1 base short, with 14 bases between.

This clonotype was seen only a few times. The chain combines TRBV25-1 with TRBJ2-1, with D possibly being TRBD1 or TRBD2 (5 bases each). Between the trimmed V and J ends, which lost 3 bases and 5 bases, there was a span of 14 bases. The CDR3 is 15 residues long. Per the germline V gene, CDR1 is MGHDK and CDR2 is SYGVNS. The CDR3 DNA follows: TGTGCCAGCAGTGATGTCAGACCGGGACACAATGAGCAGTTCTTC. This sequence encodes CASSDVRPGHNEQFF.

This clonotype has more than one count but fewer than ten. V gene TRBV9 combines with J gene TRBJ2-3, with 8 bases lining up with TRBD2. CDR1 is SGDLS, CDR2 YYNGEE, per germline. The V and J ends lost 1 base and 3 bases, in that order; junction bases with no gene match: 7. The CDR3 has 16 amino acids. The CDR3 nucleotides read TGTGCCAGCAGCGTACGTGGGCGGGAGGATACAGATACGCAGTATTTT. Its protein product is CASSVRGREDTDTQYF. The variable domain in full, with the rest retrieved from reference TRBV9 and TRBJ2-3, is DSGVTQTPKHLITATGQRVTLRCSPRSGDLSVYWYQQSLDQGLQFLIQYYNGEERAKGNILERFSAQQFPDLHSELNLSSLELGDSALYFCASSVRGREDTDTQYFGPGTRLTVL.

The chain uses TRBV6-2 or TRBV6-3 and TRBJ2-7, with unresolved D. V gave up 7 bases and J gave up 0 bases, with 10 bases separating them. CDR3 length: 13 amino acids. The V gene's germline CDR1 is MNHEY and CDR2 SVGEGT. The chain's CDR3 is CASISGDSYEQYF. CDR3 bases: TGTGCCAGCATAAGTGGGGACTCCTACGAGCAGTACTTC.

The DNA of the CDR3 is TGCAGTGCTCGTTCTACAGGGGCGAACACCGGGGAGCTGTTTTTT. This translates into CSARSTGANTGELFF. This chain joins TRBV20-1 and TRBJ2-2, with 7 positions matching TRBD1. The CDR3 has 15 amino acids. CDR1 and CDR2 (germline): DFQATT, SNEGSKA (reference sequence). Losses at the gene ends were 5 bases for V and 0 bases for J; bases not matched to a gene: 6.

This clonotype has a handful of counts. CDR3 loop: CASSPRTGAEKLFF. The CDR3 nucleotides read TGTGCCAGCAGTCCCAGGACAGGGGCTGAAAAACTGTTTTTT. This chain joins TRBV27 and TRBJ1-4; 9 bases match TRBD1. The V segment lost 5 bases and the J segment 7 bases; nucleotides outside the gene matches: 5. This CDR3 comprises 14 residues. Per germline, CDR1 MNHEY and CDR2 SMNVEV (reference sequence). The whole variable domain, remainder taken from reference TRBV27 and TRBJ1-4, is EAQVTQNPRYLITVTGKKLTVTCSQNMNHEYMSWYRQDPGLGLRQIYYSMNVEVTDKGDVPEGYKVSRKEKRNFPLILESPSPNQTSLYFCASSPRTGAEKLFFGSGTQLSVL.

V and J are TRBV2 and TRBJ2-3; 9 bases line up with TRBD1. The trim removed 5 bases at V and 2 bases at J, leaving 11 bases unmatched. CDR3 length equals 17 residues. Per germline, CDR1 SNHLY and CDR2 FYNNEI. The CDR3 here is CASSRYRQGGFTDTQYF. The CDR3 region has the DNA TGTGCCAGCAGTCGCTACCGACAGGGGGGATTCACAGATACGCAGTATTTT.

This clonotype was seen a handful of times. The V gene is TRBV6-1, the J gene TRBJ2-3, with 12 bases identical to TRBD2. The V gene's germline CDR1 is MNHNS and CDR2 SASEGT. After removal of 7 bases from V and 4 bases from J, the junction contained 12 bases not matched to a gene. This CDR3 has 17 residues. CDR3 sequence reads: CASIWLAGGLASDTQYF. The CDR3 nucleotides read TGTGCCAGCATCTGGCTAGCGGGGGGGCTAGCGTCAGATACGCAGTATTTT.

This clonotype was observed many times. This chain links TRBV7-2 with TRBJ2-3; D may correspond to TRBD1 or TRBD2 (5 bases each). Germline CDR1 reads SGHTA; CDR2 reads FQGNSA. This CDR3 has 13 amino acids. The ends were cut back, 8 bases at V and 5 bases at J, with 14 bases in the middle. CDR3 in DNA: TGTGCCAGCCGGAATTGGGGACGAGATACGCAGTATTTT. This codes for CASRNWGRDTQYF.

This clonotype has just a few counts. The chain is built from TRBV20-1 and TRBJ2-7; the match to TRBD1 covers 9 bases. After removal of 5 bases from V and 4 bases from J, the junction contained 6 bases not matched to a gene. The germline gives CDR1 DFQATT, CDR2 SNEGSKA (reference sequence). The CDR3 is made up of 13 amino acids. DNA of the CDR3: TGCAGTGCTGTCCGGGACAGGGCTTACGAGCAGTACTTC. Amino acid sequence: CSAVRDRAYEQYF.

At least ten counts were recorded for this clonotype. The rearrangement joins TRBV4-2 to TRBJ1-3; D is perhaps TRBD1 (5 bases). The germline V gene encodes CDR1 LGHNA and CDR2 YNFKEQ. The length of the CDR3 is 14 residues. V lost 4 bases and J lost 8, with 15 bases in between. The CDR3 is CASSLRVDGDTIYF. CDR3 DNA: TGTGCCAGCAGCCTCAGGGTGGACGGCGACACCATATATTTT.

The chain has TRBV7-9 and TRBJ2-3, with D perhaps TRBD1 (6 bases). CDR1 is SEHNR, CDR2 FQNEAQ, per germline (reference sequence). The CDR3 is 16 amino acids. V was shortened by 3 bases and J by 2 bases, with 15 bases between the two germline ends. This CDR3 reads CASSLGGGHLTDTQYF. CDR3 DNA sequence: TGTGCCAGCAGCTTGGGTGGGGGACACCTCACAGATACGCAGTATTTT.

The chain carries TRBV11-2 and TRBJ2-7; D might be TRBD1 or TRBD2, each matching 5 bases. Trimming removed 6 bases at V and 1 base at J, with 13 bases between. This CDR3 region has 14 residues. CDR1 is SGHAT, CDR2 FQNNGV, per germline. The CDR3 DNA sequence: TGTGCCAGCAGGAATAGGGACCCGTCCTACGAGCAGTACTTC. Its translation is CASRNRDPSYEQYF. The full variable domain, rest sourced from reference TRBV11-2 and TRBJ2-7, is EAGVAQSPRYKIIEKRQSVAFWCNPISGHATLYWYQQILGQGPKLLIQFQNNGVVDDSQLPKDRFSAERLKGVDSTLKIQPAKLEDSAVYLCASRNRDPSYEQYFGPGTRLTVT.

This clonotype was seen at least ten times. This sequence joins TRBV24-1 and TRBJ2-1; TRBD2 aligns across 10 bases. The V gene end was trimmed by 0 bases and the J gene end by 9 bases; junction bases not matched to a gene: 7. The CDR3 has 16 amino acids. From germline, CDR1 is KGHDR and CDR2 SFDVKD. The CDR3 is CATSDLLSGRAGEQFF. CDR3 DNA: TGTGCCACCAGTGATTTGCTAAGCGGGAGGGCCGGTGAGCAGTTCTTC.

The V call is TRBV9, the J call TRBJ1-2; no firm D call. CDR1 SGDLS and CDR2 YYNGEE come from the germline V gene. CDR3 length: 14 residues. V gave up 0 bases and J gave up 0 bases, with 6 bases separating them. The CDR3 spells CASSVGMTNYGYTF. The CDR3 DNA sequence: TGTGCCAGCAGCGTAGGGATGACTAACTATGGCTACACCTTC. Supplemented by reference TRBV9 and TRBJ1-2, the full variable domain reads DSGVTQTPKHLITATGQRVTLRCSPRSGDLSVYWYQQSLDQGLQFLIQYYNGEERAKGNILERFSAQQFPDLHSELNLSSLELGDSALYFCASSVGMTNYGYTFGSGTRLTVV.

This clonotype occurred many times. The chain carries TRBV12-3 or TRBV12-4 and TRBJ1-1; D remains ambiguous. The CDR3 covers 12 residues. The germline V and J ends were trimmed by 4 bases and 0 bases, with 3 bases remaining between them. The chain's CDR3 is CASSYLNTEAFF. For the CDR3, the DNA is TGTGCCAGCAGTTACCTGAACACTGAAGCTTTCTTT.

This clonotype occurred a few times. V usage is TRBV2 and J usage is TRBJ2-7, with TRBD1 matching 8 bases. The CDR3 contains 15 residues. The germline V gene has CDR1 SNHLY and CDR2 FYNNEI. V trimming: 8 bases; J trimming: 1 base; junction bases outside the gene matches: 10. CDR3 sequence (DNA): TGTGCCAGCGTGCTGTCCGGGACAGGTTCCTACGAGCAGTACTTC. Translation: CASVLSGTGSYEQYF.

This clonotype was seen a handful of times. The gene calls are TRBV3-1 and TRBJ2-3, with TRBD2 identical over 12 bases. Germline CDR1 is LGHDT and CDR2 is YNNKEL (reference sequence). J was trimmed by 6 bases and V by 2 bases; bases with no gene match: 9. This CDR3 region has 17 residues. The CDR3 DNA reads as TGTGCCAGCAGCCAAAGAGGGACTAGCGGGCCTACCGATACGCAGTATTTT. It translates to CASSQRGTSGPTDTQYF.

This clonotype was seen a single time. CDR3 sequence reads: CASSLMAGELWYEQYF. The DNA for the CDR3 is TGTGCCAGCAGCTTAATGGCAGGGGAGTTGTGGTACGAGCAGTACTTC. The chain recombines TRBV7-9 with TRBJ2-7; D is perhaps TRBD1 (6 bases). The CDR3 is 16 amino acids. Germline V CDR1 and CDR2: SEHNR, FQNEAQ (reference sequence). Trimming removed 2 bases from V and 4 bases from J, with 18 bases in between. Drawing the rest from reference TRBV7-9 and TRBJ2-7, the complete variable domain is DTGVSQNPRHKITKRGQNVTFRCDPISEHNRLYWYRQTLGQGPEFLTYFQNEAQLEKSRLLSDRFSAERPKGSFSTLEIQRTEQGDSAMYLCASSLMAGELWYEQYFGPGTRLTVT.

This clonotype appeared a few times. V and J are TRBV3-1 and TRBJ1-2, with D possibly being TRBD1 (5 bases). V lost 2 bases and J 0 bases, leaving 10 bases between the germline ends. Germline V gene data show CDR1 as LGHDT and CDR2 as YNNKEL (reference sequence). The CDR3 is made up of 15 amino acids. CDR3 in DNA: TGTGCCAGCAGCCAACCCGGGACGGCTAACTATGGCTACACCTTC. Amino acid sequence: CASSQPGTANYGYTF.

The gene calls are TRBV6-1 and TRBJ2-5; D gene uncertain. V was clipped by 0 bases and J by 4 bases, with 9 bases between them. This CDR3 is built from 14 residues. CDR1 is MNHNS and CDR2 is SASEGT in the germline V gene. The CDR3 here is CASSEAWQRETQYF. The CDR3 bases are TGTGCCAGCAGTGAAGCTTGGCAGAGAGAGACCCAGTACTTC.

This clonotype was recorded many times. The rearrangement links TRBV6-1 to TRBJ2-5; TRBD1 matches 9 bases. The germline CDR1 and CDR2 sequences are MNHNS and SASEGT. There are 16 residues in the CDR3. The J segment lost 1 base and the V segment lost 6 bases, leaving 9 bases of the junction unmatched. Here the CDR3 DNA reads TGTGCCAGCAGAAGGACAGGGGCCCTCCGCCAAGAGACCCAGTACTTC. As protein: CASRRTGALRQETQYF.

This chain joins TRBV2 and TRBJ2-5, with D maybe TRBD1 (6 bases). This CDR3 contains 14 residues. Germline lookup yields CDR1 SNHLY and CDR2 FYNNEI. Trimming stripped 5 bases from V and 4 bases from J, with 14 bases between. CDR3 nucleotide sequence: TGTGCCAGCAGTAATCACAGGGAAGGAGAGACCCAGTACTTC. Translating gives CASSNHREGETQYF.